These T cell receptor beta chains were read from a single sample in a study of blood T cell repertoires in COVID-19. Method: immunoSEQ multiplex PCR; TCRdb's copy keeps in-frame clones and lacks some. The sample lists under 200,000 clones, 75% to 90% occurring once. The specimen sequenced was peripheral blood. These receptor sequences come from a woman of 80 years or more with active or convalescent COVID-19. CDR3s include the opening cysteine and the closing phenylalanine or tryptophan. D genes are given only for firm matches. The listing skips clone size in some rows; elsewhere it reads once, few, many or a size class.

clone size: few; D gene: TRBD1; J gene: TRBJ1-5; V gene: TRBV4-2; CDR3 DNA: TGTGCCAGCAGCCAGACCACGGGACAGGTCCTACCCAGGGAGCCCCAGCATTTT; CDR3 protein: CASSQTTGQVLPREPQHF
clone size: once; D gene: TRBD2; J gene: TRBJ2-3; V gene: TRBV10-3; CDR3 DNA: TGTGCCATGCGGGAGAATGGGCCCGCAGATACGCAGTATTTT; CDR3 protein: CAMRENGPADTQYF
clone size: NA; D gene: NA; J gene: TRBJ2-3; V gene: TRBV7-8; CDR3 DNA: TGTGCCAGCAGCTGGGCAGGTGGCACAGATACGCAGTATTTT; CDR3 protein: CASSWAGGTDTQYF
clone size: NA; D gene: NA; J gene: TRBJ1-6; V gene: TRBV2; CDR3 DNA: TGTGCCAGCAGCCTAGGGGGTAGCTCCTATAATTCACCCCTCCACTTT; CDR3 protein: CASSLGGSSYNSPLHF
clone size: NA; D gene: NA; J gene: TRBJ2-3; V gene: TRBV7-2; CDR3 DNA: TGTGCCAGCAGCTTAGAGGTCGTGGGGGCGACCACAGATACGCAGTATTTT; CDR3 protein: CASSLEVVGATTDTQYF
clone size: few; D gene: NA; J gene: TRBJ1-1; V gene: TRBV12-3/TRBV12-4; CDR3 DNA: TGTGCCAGCATCCTCGAGGGGAACACTGAAGCTTTCTTT; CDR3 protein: CASILEGNTEAFF
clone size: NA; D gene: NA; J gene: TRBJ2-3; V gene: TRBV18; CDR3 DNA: TGTGCCAGCTCACCACCGCAGGGCCTTAGCACAGATACGCAGTATTTT; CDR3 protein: CASSPPQGLSTDTQYF
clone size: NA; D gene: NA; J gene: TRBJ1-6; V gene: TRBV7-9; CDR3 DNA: TGTGCCAGCAGCCCGAATTTCGGGGTTGGTTCACCCCTCCACTTT; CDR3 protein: CASSPNFGVGSPLHF
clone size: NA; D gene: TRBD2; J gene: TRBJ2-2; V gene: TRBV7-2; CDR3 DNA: TGTGCCAGCAGCTTAGTTGGACTAGCGGGGACCGGGGAGCTGTTTTTT; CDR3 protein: CASSLVGLAGTGELFF
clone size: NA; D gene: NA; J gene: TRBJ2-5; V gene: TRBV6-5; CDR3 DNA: TGTGCCAGCAGTTGGGTCGGGTCCCAAGAGACCCAGTACTTC; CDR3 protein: CASSWVGSQETQYF
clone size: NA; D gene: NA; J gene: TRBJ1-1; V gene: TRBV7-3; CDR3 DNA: TGTGCCAGCAGCTTACAGGGACAGAACACTGAAGCTTTCTTT; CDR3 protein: CASSLQGQNTEAFF
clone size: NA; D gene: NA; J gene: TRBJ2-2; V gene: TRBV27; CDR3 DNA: TGTGCCAGCCGCGAACAGGGGAGGAACGGCGGGGAGCTGTTTTTT; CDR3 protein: CASREQGRNGGELFF
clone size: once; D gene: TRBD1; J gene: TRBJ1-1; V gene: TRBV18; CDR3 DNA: TGTGCCAGCTCACCTAAACAGGGGTGGGACACTGAAGCTTTCTTT; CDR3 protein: CASSPKQGWDTEAFF
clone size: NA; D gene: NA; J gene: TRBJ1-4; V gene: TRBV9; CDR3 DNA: TGTGCCAGCAGCCGGGAGGGGGAGCCTAATGAAAAACTGTTTTTT; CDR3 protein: CASSREGEPNEKLFF
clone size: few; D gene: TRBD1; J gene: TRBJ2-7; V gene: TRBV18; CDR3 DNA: TGTGCCAGCTCACCACAGGACAGGGCGTTAGAGCAGTACTTC; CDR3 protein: CASSPQDRALEQYF
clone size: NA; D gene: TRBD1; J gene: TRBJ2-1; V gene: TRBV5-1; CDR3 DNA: TGCGCCAGCAGCGAATCTGAGACAGGGGGGAATGAGCAGTTCTTC; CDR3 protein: CASSESETGGNEQFF
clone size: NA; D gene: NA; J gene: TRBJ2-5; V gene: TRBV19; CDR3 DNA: TGTGCCAGTAGTCTCGGGACAACGAAGACCCAGTACTTC; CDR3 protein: CASSLGTTKTQYF
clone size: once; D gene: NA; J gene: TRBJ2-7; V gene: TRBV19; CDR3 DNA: TGTGCCAGTGCACAGGGTGATCGGACCTACGAGCAGTACTTC; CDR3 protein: CASAQGDRTYEQYF
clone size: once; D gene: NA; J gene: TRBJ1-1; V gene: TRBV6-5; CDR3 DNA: TGTGCCAGCAGTACTTTACAGAGGAACACTGAAGCTTTCTTT; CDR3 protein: CASSTLQRNTEAFF
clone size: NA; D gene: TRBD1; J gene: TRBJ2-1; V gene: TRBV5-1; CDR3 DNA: TGCGCCAGCAGCCCAGTAGGGACAGGAGATTACAATGAGCAGTTCTTC; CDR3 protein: CASSPVGTGDYNEQFF
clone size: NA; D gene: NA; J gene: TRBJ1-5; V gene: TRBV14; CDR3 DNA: TGTGCCAGCAGCATGGGGCCCCATCAGCCCCAGCATTTT; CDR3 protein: CASSMGPHQPQHF
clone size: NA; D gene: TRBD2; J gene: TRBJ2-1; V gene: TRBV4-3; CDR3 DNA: TGCGCCAGCAGCCAAGATCGGGGCGGGGGGTACAATGAGCAGTTCTTC; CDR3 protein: CASSQDRGGGYNEQFF
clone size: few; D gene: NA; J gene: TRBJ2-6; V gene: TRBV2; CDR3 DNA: TGTGCCAGCAGGGATCAGGGATCTGGGGCCAACGTCCTGACTTTC; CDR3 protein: CASRDQGSGANVLTF
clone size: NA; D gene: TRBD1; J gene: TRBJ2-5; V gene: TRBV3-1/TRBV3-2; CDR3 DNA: TGTGCCAGCAGCCAAGGGACAGGAGCCCAAGAGACCCAGTACTTC; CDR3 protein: CASSQGTGAQETQYF
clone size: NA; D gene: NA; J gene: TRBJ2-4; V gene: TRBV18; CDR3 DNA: TGTGCCAGCTCACCACAACAAGTCGCGGGGAACATTCAGTACTTC; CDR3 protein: CASSPQQVAGNIQYF
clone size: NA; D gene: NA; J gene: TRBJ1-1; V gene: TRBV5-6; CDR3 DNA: TGTGCCAGCAGCCTACTTCGCGGGGGCGAGAACACTGAAGCTTTCTTT; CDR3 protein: CASSLLRGGENTEAFF
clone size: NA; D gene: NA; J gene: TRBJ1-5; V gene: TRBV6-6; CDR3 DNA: TGTGCCAGCAGTTACGTGGGCAGCAATCAGCCCCAGCATTTT; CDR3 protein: CASSYVGSNQPQHF
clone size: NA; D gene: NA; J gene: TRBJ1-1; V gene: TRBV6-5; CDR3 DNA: TGTGCCAGCAGTTCATCACTAGGGAGCACTGAAGCTTTCTTT; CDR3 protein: CASSSSLGSTEAFF
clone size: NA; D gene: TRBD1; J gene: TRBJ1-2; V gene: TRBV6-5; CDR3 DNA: TGTGCCAGCAGTTACTCGACGACAGGGCGGTATGGCTACACCTTC; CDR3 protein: CASSYSTTGRYGYTF